The 13 T cell receptor beta chains given below trace back to one sample, sequenced in a study of Graves' ophthalmopathy and Graves' hyperthyroidism. RNA served as the template for amplifying TCR beta CDR3 regions. Second-round multiplex PCR came after a first-round RT-PCR that employed HTBI primers. From the multiplex PCR reads, TCRdb called clonotypes with MiXCR, one entry per CDR3 protein. The sample contains over a million distinct CDR3 sequences, 35% to 45% of which appear only once. Input material: peripheral blood or thyroid tissue (not recorded which). The receptor source for this set is an adult man with Graves' hyperthyroidism.

This clonotype was recorded a few times. The chain is built from TRBV5-1 and TRBJ1-1, with D unclear. Germline CDR1 SGHRS, CDR2 YFSETQ. The CDR3 sequence is 13 residues long. V lost 4 bases and J 0 bases, leaving 7 bases between the germline ends. The CDR3 loop reads CASSGEMNTEAFF. The CDR3, as DNA: TGCGCCAGCAGCGGGGAGATGAACACTGAAGCTTTCTTT.

This clonotype was observed many times. V and J are TRBV12-3 or TRBV12-4 and TRBJ1-1; tentatively, D is TRBD1 (5 bases). This CDR3 has 12 amino acids. V lost 3 bases to trimming and J lost 7 bases, with 9 bases between them. The CDR3 spells CASSFGAGEAFF. CDR3 nucleotides: TGTGCCAGCAGTTTCGGGGCGGGTGAAGCTTTCTTT.

On this clonotype itself: One end of the junction does not line up with germline, which may come from a read error. The V and J genes are TRBV19 and TRBJ2-7; 9 positions match TRBD1. Germline-derived CDR1 and CDR2 are LNHDA and SQIVND (reference sequence). CDR3 length equals 16 residues. The CDR3 nucleotides are TGCGCCAGCAGCCAAGCTCGGACAGGGGACTCCTACGAGCAGTACTTC. This sequence encodes CASSQARTGDSYEQYF.

This clonotype showed up just a few times. The gene calls are TRBV20-1 and TRBJ2-7, with TRBD1 matching over 9 bases. The CDR3 length is 15 residues. V was pared by 3 bases and J by 3 bases, with 9 bases of the junction left unmatched. Germline CDR1 is DFQATT and CDR2 is SNEGSKA (reference sequence). The CDR3 DNA sequence: TGCAGTGCTAGTTCTGACAGGGGGAACGACTACGAGCAGTACTTC. Protein sequence: CSASSDRGNDYEQYF.

Only a few counts were recorded for this clonotype. The CDR3 does not close with the conserved phenylalanine or tryptophan, likely indicating a read error. The DNA is left out, because the CDR3 cannot be placed on it with certainty; the CDR3 is given as TCRdb lists it. This chain links TRBV29-1 with TRBJ2-2; TRBD1 is the table's D call and was not checked against the DNA. Germline-derived CDR1 and CDR2 are SQVTM and ANQGSEA. Termini included, the CDR3 measures 9 amino acids. CDR3 region: CSVEEPPGQ.

A word on this clonotype: A much bigger clone sits one base away, suggesting this may be a read error. The V call is TRBV20-1, the J call TRBJ1-6; D perhaps matches TRBD1 (5 bases). The CDR3 covers 13 residues. Trimming took 3 bases from V and 7 from J, leaving 10 bases between them. Germline V gene data show CDR1 as DFQATT and CDR2 as SNEGSKA (reference sequence). CDR3 sequence reads: CSASTAGNSPLHF. The CDR3, as DNA: TGCAGTGCTAGTACAGCAGGGAATTCACCCCTCCACTTT.

This chain uses TRBV19 with TRBJ1-2; D gene unclear. Trimming took 3 bases from V and 4 from J, leaving 12 bases between them. Germline values: CDR1 LNHDA, CDR2 SQIVND (reference sequence). CDR3 length equals 14 residues. The CDR3 DNA reads as TGTGCCAGTAGTATTAGGGTCGAGCGCTATGGCTACACCTTC. This gives the protein CASSIRVERYGYTF.

Details on this clonotype: The germline gene is not matched at one end of the junction; a read error may be the cause. V and J are TRBV11-2 and TRBJ2-7, with 9 bases lining up with TRBD1. CDR1 SGHAT and CDR2 FQNNGV come from the germline V gene. The CDR3 loop spans 15 amino acids. This chain's CDR3 is CASSSPGQGSYKQYF. The CDR3 coding sequence is TGTGCCAGCAGTTCACCGGGACAGGGTTCCTACAAGCAGTACTTC.

The V gene is TRBV19, the J gene TRBJ2-6; D unclear. The germline V gene encodes CDR1 LNHDA and CDR2 SQIVND (reference sequence). V gave up 4 bases and J gave up 0 bases, with 7 bases separating them. This CDR3 contains 15 residues. As DNA, the CDR3 is TGTGCCAGTAGTACTCGCGGCTCTGGGGCCAACGTCCTGACTTTC. Its protein product is CASSTRGSGANVLTF.

This rearrangement joins TRBV3-1 to TRBJ1-1; tentatively, D is TRBD1 (5 bases). The CDR3 spans 16 residues. In germline, CDR1 is LGHDT, CDR2 YNNKEL (reference sequence). V lost 2 bases, J lost 5 bases, and 18 bases lay in between. CDR3 DNA: TGTGCCAGCAGCCAACAAAGGCAGGGAGTGTGGACTGAAGCTTTCTTT. Residues: CASSQQRQGVWTEAFF.

For this clonotype: Germline and junction disagree at one end, which may indicate a read error. The genes are TRBV6-1 and TRBJ1-6; tentative D call: TRBD1 (6 bases). This CDR3 is built from 14 residues. Per germline, CDR1 MNHNS and CDR2 SASEGT. The CDR3 DNA reads TGTACCAGCAGCCCCGGACAGAATAATTCACCCCTCCACTTT. This codes for CTSSPGQNNSPLHF.

DNA for the CDR3: TGTGCCAGCAAGGGCCACACCGGGGAGCTGTTTTTT. Residues: CASKGHTGELFF. V is TRBV9 and J is TRBJ2-2; D unresolved. The CDR3 runs 12 residues. CDR1 and CDR2 from the germline V gene are SGDLS and YYNGEE. The germline V and J ends were trimmed by 6 bases and 3 bases, with 6 bases remaining between them.

The gene calls are TRBV20-1 and TRBJ1-5; 9 nucleotides line up with TRBD1. The V and J ends lost 2 bases and 1 base, in that order; junction bases with no gene match: 3. Germline V lookup: CDR1 DFQATT, CDR2 SNEGSKA (reference sequence). This CDR3 region has 15 residues. The CDR3 nucleotides read TGCAGTGCTAGAAAGACAGGGGGGAGCAATCAGCCCCAGCATTTT. It codes for CSARKTGGSNQPQHF.